The clone carrying this T cell receptor beta chain was recorded at least ten times. As yet, its antigen is unknown. The data belong to a study of T cell repertoires in cytomegalovirus infection. This CDR3 comprises 15 residues. Looked up from germline, CDR1 is MNHEY and CDR2 is SVGAGI. V was trimmed by 4 bases and J by 1 base, leaving 8 bases between them. TCRdb re-analysed the reads in MiXCR, keeping a single row per CDR3 protein. The repertoire has about 52,000 distinct CDR3 sequences, 15% to 20% of them found once; the top ten carry around three quarters. This chain uses TRBV6-5 with TRBJ2-6; weak D call: TRBD1 (6 bases). The TCR was taken from a human donor in good health (CMV status not recorded). Some clones in this sample may be carry-over from other donors' samples. The starting material was CD8+ T cells from cultured PBMCs, obtained from culture after CMV antigen stimulation. CDR3 in amino acids: CASSLGGSGANVLTF. For the CDR3, the DNA is TGTGCCAGCAGTTTAGGGGGATCTGGGGCCAACGTCCTGACTTTC.